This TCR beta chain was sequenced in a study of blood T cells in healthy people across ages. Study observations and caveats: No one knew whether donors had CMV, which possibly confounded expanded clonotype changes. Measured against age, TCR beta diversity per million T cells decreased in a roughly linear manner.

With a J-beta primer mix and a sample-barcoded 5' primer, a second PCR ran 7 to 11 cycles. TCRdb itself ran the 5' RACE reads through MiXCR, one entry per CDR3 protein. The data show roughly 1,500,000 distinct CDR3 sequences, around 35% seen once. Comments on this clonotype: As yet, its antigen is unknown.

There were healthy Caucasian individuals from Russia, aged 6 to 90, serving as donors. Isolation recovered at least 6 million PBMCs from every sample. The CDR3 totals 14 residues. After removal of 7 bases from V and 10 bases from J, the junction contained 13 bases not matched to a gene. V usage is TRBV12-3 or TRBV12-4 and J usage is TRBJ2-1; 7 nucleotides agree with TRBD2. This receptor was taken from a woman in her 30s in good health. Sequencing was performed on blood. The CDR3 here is CASTAVGGIGEQFF. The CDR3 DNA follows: TGTGCCAGCACGGCGGTGGGGGGGATAGGGGAGCAGTTCTTC.